This T cell receptor beta chain derives from a study of glioma-infiltrating T cells after dendritic cell vaccination. Study context: Dendritic cells derived from monocytes and pulsed with autologous tumor lysate formed the vaccine.

Study-level results: Patients with more pretreatment TILs had longer time to progression and survival. The cohort had few patients with full blood and tumor sets.

The germline V gene encodes CDR1 SEHNR and CDR2 FQNEAQ (reference sequence). This CDR3 contains 14 residues. V lost 5 bases and J 0 bases, leaving 8 bases between the germline ends. As for this clone: Its cognate antigen is unknown.

None of the glioblastoma patients had an isocitrate dehydrogenase mutation. Using immunoSEQ multiplex PCR, the repertoire was profiled, and TCRdb retains in-frame clones only, with some absent. The sample carries about 95,000 clones, more than 75% recorded once. The specimen was blood, collected before dendritic cell vaccination. The chain employs TRBV7-9 and TRBJ1-5; a possible D gene is TRBD1 (6 bases). The sequence was obtained from a human donor with glioblastoma. The CDR3 DNA follows: TGTGCCAGCAGCCACAGGGATAGCAATCAGCCCCAGCATTTT. Translated, it gives CASSHRDSNQPQHF.